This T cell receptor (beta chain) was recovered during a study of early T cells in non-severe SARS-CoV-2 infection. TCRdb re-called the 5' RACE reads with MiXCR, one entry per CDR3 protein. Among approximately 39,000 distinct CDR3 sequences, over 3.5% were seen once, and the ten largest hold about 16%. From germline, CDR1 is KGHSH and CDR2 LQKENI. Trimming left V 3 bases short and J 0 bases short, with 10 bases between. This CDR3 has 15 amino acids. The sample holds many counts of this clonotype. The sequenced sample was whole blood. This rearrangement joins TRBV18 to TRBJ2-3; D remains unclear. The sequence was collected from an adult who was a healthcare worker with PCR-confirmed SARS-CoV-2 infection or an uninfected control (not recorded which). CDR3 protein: CASSPVAGSTDTQYF. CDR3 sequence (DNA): TGTGCCAGCTCACCGGTGGCAGGCAGCACAGATACGCAGTATTTT.